Sequencing of this TCR beta chain was carried out in a study of T cell clusters in autoimmune cytopenias. TRB was amplified from roughly 250 ng of peripheral blood genomic DNA per sample. Study results and caveats: The T cell clusters were defined only in silico, without experimental functional validation. The cluster-lack signature was not seen for secondary cytopenia versus chronic lymphocytic leukemia.

The CDR3 contains 14 residues. CDR1 and CDR2 (germline): MNHEY, SVGAGI. For this clonotype: As yet, its antigen is unknown.

TRB was amplified by touch-down multiplex PCR, primer pools A and B combined. From the multiplex PCR reads, TCRdb lists one entry per CDR3 protein and no DNA. The sample table includes roughly 7,000 distinct CDR3 sequences. Material: peripheral blood. The clonotype was recovered from a human donor with an autoimmune cytopenia or autoimmune hepatitis (not recorded which). V is TRBV6-5 and J is TRBJ2-7; TCRdb's assignment of TRBD1 cannot be checked, as there is no DNA. CDR3 amino acids: CASWGKEEKDEQYF.